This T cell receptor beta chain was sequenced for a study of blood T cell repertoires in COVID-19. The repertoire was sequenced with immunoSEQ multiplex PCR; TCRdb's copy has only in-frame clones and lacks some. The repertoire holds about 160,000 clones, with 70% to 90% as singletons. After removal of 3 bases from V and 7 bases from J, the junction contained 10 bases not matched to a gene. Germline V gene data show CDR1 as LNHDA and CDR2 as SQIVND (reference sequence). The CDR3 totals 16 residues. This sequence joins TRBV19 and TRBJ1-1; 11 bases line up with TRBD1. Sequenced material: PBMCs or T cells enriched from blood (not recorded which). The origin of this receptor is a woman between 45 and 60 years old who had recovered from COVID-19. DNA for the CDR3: TGTGCCAGTAGTATCCTGGGACAGGGGGTAATGGGTGAAGCTTTCTTT. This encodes CASSILGQGVMGEAFF.